This entry lists 21 T cell receptor beta chains sequenced from one sample in a study of cytomegalovirus exposure and HLA in healthy donors (dated by TCRdb to the late 2010s). The protocol used for the library was the immunoSEQ multiplex PCR assay. For the multiplex PCR, a mixture combining 60 forward primers for TCR Vbeta segments and 13 reverse primers for TCR Jbeta segments was used. Imported from immuneACCESS, the table was reduced by TCRdb to in-frame sequences with V and J called. These copies leave out some clones; in studies compared against another copy, an unresolved V gene accounts for under half, and the cause of the remainder is not known. The sample contains approximately 180,000 clones, roughly 12% of them found a single time. The ten largest clones take up more than 7% of the sample. The material sequenced was PBMCs. All receptors come from a man aged 45-60 years in good health and CMV-seropositive.

The rearrangement joins TRBV19 to TRBJ1-5; no clear D. The germline CDR1 and CDR2 sequences are LNHDA and SQIVND (reference sequence). The V and J ends lost 3 bases and 5 bases respectively, with 8 bases between them. The CDR3 contains 13 residues. The chain's CDR3 is CASSIHSYQPQHF. The CDR3 nucleotides are TGTGCCAGTAGTATCCACAGTTATCAGCCCCAGCATTTT.

This clone was detected only a few times. The V and J genes are TRBV7-2 and TRBJ1-4; 8 bases match TRBD1. V shed 2 bases, J shed 7 bases, and the junction held 6 bases outside the gene matches. The germline V gene has CDR1 SGHTA and CDR2 FQGNSA. This CDR3 has 15 amino acids. The CDR3: CASSLSSTGGEKLFF. The DNA of the CDR3 is TGTGCCAGCAGCTTAAGCTCCACAGGGGGTGAAAAACTGTTTTTT.

This clone was counted only a few times. The rearrangement links TRBV27 to TRBJ1-1; a weak D match, TRBD1 (6 bases). The CDR3 spans 15 residues. V lost 2 bases and J lost 4, with 14 bases in between. Per germline, CDR1 MNHEY and CDR2 SMNVEV (reference sequence). CDR3 in amino acids: CASSLGGGWVTEAFF. CDR3 nucleotides: TGTGCCAGCAGTTTAGGTGGGGGCTGGGTCACTGAAGCTTTCTTT.

J is TRBJ1-5 and V is TRBV6-5; D is uncertain. The germline gives CDR1 MNHEY, CDR2 SVGAGI. This CDR3 contains 14 residues. V dropped 7 bases and J dropped 7 bases, with 17 bases sitting between them. The CDR3 sequence: CASNPTGGSQPQHF. CDR3 nucleotides: TGTGCCAGCAACCCGACGGGCGGGAGCCAGCCCCAGCATTTT.

This clone occurred a few times. This sequence joins TRBV12-5 and TRBJ2-7; 9 positions agree with TRBD1. V gave up 6 bases and J gave up 4 bases; unmatched junction bases: 7. The CDR3 consists of 14 residues. In germline, CDR1 is LGHNT, CDR2 FRNRAP. CDR3 in amino acids: CASGRPGQGYEQYF. The CDR3 DNA is TGTGCTAGTGGCCGACCGGGACAGGGTTACGAGCAGTACTTC.

This clone has just a few counts. The chain combines TRBV11-2 with TRBJ2-5, with a tentative D call TRBD1 (5 bases). This CDR3 is built from 14 residues. Germline values: CDR1 SGHAT, CDR2 FQNNGV. V was trimmed by 6 bases and J by 7 bases, leaving 18 bases between them. The CDR3 coding sequence is TGTGCCAGCAGGGTTGGGGCAAGATTCGGGACCCAGTACTTC. The encoded protein is CASRVGARFGTQYF.

This clone appeared a few times. The CDR3 reads CASSSDSGTGSQPQHF. Here the CDR3 DNA reads TGTGCCAGCAGCTCCGATTCCGGGACAGGGAGTCAGCCCCAGCATTTT. The rearrangement links TRBV7-9 to TRBJ1-5, with 9 bases identical to TRBD1. With V trimmed by 4 bases and J by 6 bases, 10 bases remained unmatched. This CDR3 is 16 amino acids long. Per the germline V gene, CDR1 is SEHNR and CDR2 is FQNEAQ (reference sequence).

V and J are TRBV5-4 and TRBJ2-5; 10 nucleotides agree with TRBD2. Germline CDR1 reads SGHNT; CDR2 reads YYREEE (reference sequence). V was clipped by 4 bases and J by 4 bases; unmatched bases: 10. This CDR3 comprises 16 residues. The CDR3 nucleotides are TGTGCCAGCAGCCCCAGCGGGGGGGAGATAAGAGAGACCCAGTACTTC. Protein: CASSPSGGEIRETQYF.

This chain joins TRBV6-1 and TRBJ1-5; 7 bases align to TRBD1. The CDR3 totals 15 residues. The germline CDR1 and CDR2 sequences are MNHNS and SASEGT. Losses at the gene ends were 2 bases for V and 7 bases for J; bases not matched to a gene: 8. The CDR3 is CASSEYRGEEQPQHF. CDR3 coding DNA: TGTGCCAGCAGTGAATACAGGGGAGAGGAACAGCCCCAGCATTTT.

This clone has a handful of counts. This chain joins TRBV29-1 and TRBJ1-2; 8 bases agree with TRBD1. The CDR3 has 14 amino acids. Germline loops: CDR1 SQVTM, CDR2 ANQGSEA. V lost 0 bases and J lost 4; bases outside the gene matches: 4. CDR3 DNA sequence: TGCAGCGTTGAAGAAGCTACAGGGGGCTATGGCTACACCTTC. As protein: CSVEEATGGYGYTF.

This clone was detected only a few times. V and J are TRBV10-3 and TRBJ2-3; maybe TRBD2 (6 bases). This CDR3 has 13 residues. Germline V lookup: CDR1 ENHRY, CDR2 SYGVKD. Trimming left V 10 bases short and J 5 bases short, with 16 bases between. The CDR3 loop is CATKAAGGDTQYF. The CDR3 coding sequence is TGTGCCACCAAAGCTGCCGGGGGAGATACGCAGTATTTT.

The chain employs TRBV7-8 and TRBJ2-1; 9 bases are shared with TRBD2. After removal of 5 bases from V and 7 bases from J, the junction contained 12 bases not matched to a gene. CDR1 SGHVS and CDR2 FQNEAQ come from the germline V gene. The CDR3 consists of 16 residues. CDR3 coding DNA: TGTGCCAGCAGCCCCCCGGGACTAGCCGGGTGGAATGAGCAGTTCTTC. It translates to CASSPPGLAGWNEQFF.

In its sample, this clone was seen a few times. V usage is TRBV11-3 and J usage is TRBJ1-1; D may be TRBD1 (6 bases). The length of the CDR3 is 15 residues. From germline, CDR1 is SGHNT and CDR2 YENEEA. The germline V and J ends were trimmed by 5 bases and 4 bases, with 17 bases remaining between them. The CDR3 reads CASSLYPTGSTEAFF. In nucleotides, the CDR3 is TGTGCCAGCAGCCTCTACCCGACAGGCAGCACTGAAGCTTTCTTT.

The chain couples TRBV13 to TRBJ2-1; the match to TRBD2 covers 13 bases. The germline V gene has CDR1 PRHDT and CDR2 FYEKMQ (reference sequence). This CDR3 has 17 residues. J lost 7 bases, V lost 4 bases, and 10 bases had no gene match. The CDR3: CASSSRPTSGGLNEQFF. CDR3 in DNA: TGTGCCAGCAGCTCCAGACCGACTAGCGGGGGGCTGAATGAGCAGTTCTTC.

This clone was counted only a few times. The chain uses TRBV27 and TRBJ2-7, with a possible D match to TRBD1 (6 bases). Germline V gene data show CDR1 as MNHEY and CDR2 as SMNVEV (reference sequence). The CDR3 is 16 amino acids. V was trimmed by 2 bases and J by 2 bases, leaving 16 bases between them. The CDR3 sequence: CASSLLPGVAAYEQYF. The CDR3 nucleotides are TGTGCCAGCAGTTTACTTCCAGGGGTCGCGGCCTACGAGCAGTACTTC.

The chain has TRBV5-1 and TRBJ1-2; 8 bases align to TRBD1. Germline V gene data show CDR1 as SGHRS and CDR2 as YFSETQ. The CDR3 is made up of 15 amino acids. The V and J ends lost 2 bases and 5 bases, in that order; junction bases with no gene match: 8. The CDR3 nucleotides read TGCGCCAGCAGCTTACCAGGGGGCAGTGGGTATGGCTACACCTTC. It specifies CASSLPGGSGYGYTF.

This clone was observed a handful of times. This chain connects TRBV25-1 to TRBJ1-2; 11 bases are shared with TRBD1. The germline V gene encodes CDR1 MGHDK and CDR2 SYGVNS. The CDR3 sequence is 13 residues long. V was clipped by 6 bases and J by 8 bases; unmatched bases: 5. This CDR3 is CASRGQGAEGYTF. CDR3 nucleotide sequence: TGTGCCAGCAGAGGACAGGGGGCAGAAGGCTACACCTTC.

This clone turned up a few times. The J gene is TRBJ2-7, the V gene TRBV2, with D tentatively TRBD1 (5 bases). V lost 8 bases to trimming and J lost 6 bases, with 11 bases between them. This CDR3 contains 11 residues. The germline V gene has CDR1 SNHLY and CDR2 FYNNEI. CDR3 residues: CASSWGGEQYF. The CDR3 nucleotides read TGTGCCAGCTCCTGGGGCGGCGAGCAGTACTTC. The full variable domain, with the rest looked up from reference TRBV2 and TRBJ2-7, is EPEVTQTPSHQVTQMGQEVILRCVPISNHLYFYWYRQILGQKVEFLVSFYNNEISEKSEIFDDQFSVERPDGSNFTLKIRSTKLEDSAMYFCASSWGGEQYFGPGTRLTVT.

This clone was seen a handful of times. The chain's CDR3 is CAWSLEISGNTIYF. In DNA, the CDR3 is TGTGCCTGGAGTTTGGAGATTTCTGGAAACACCATATATTTT. This chain joins TRBV30 and TRBJ1-3, with D unclear. CDR3 length: 14 amino acids. Trimming stripped 2 bases from V and 1 base from J, with 9 bases between. Germline V gene lookup returns CDR1 GTSNPN and CDR2 SVGIG (reference sequence).

This clone was observed a few times. The rearrangement joins TRBV2 to TRBJ1-1, with unresolved D. Trimming stripped 1 base from V and 1 base from J, with 7 bases between. Germline lookup yields CDR1 SNHLY and CDR2 FYNNEI. The length of the CDR3 is 14 residues. DNA for the CDR3: TGTGCCAGCAGTGAAGTCCAGGAGAACACTGAAGCTTTCTTT. It yields the protein CASSEVQENTEAFF.

This clone turned up a few times. The chain carries TRBV6-5 and TRBJ1-2, with 9 bases lining up with TRBD1. The CDR3 length is 14 residues. The germline V gene has CDR1 MNHEY and CDR2 SVGAGI. J was trimmed by 8 bases and V by 0 bases; bases with no gene match: 4. The CDR3 loop is CASSYSGTGQGYTF. CDR3 in DNA: TGTGCCAGCAGTTACTCGGGGACAGGGCAAGGCTACACCTTC.